A single sample gave rise to the 3 T cell receptor beta chains below, sequenced in a study of beta chain features in type 1 diabetes (dated by TCRdb to 2016 to 2019). What the study reported, not specific to this receptor: In all four CD4+ subsets, TCRB CDR3 length was moderately but significantly shorter in type 1 diabetes patients.

Libraries came from the immunoSEQ multiplex PCR assay. The entire amount of isolated RNA was reverse transcribed using the High Capacity cDNA Reverse Transcription Kit, so the sequenced TCRB transcripts were expressed ones. As stored in TCRdb, this immuneACCESS dataset retains in-frame rearrangements with V and J assigned. A fraction of the clones does not appear; measured against another copy, unresolved V genes explain less than half of the discrepancy, and the remainder lacks a known reason. The table for this sample lists a few hundred thousand clones; roughly 13% of them were counted only once. The ten largest clones add up to about 0.015% of the sample. No antigens are known for them. Sequencing input: naive CD4+ T cells from blood. According to the study, the label for this sample's cell subset or site signals: true naive CD4+ T cells. Every receptor here comes from a woman aged 18-29 years with type 1 diabetes.

This clone was counted only a few times. V usage is TRBV7-3 and J usage is TRBJ2-3, with 9 bases aligning to TRBD2. V trimming: 5 bases; J trimming: 5 bases; junction bases outside the gene matches: 14. The CDR3 totals 17 residues. In germline, CDR1 is SGHTA, CDR2 FQGTGA. CDR3 nucleotide sequence: TGTGCCAGCAGCCCCACTTATAGCGGGAGTCGTAAAGATACGCAGTATTTT. Its protein is CASSPTYSGSRKDTQYF.

This clone was observed at least ten times. The sample contains more than one DNA sequence encoding this CDR3. The genes are TRBV29-1 and TRBJ1-2, with 9 bases lining up with TRBD1. V shed 4 bases, J shed 8 bases, and the junction held 5 bases outside the gene matches. Germline V gene sequence: CDR1 SQVTM, CDR2 ANQGSEA. This CDR3 has 12 residues. The CDR3 here is CSVGGQGYGYTF. For the CDR3, the DNA is TGCAGCGTTGGGGGACAGGGTTACGGCTACACCTTC.

This clone was observed a few times. The chain couples TRBV5-1 to TRBJ1-4; TRBD1 is a possible D gene (6 bases). Germline V gene sequence: CDR1 SGHRS, CDR2 YFSETQ. The CDR3 covers 15 residues. V was cut by 0 bases and J by 4 bases, with 10 bases left in between. The DNA of the CDR3 is TGCGCCAGCAGCTTGGTGGGGGCATATAATGAAAAACTGTTTTTT. Encoded protein: CASSLVGAYNEKLFF. Full variable domain (remainder filled in from reference TRBV5-1 and TRBJ1-4): KAGVTQTPRYLIKTRGQQVTLSCSPISGHRSVSWYQQTPGQGLQFLFEYFSETQRNKGNFPGRFSGRQFSNSRSEMNVSTLELGDSALYLCASSLVGAYNEKLFFGSGTQLSVL.